The 3 T cell receptor beta chains given below trace back to one sample, sequenced in a study of cytomegalovirus exposure and HLA in healthy donors. With 60 Vbeta and 13 Jbeta primers, the PCR was carried out. Assay: immunoSEQ multiplex PCR; the TCRdb copy retains only in-frame clones and omits some. This table holds around 76,000 clones, just under 80% found once. The sample taken for sequencing was PBMCs. Source of these receptors: a woman between 40 and 50 years old in good health and CMV-seropositive.

This chain joins TRBV19 and TRBJ1-5; D might be TRBD1 (6 bases). V was shortened by 5 bases and J by 6 bases, with 17 bases between the two germline ends. The CDR3 has 15 residues. From germline, CDR1 is LNHDA and CDR2 SQIVND (reference sequence). DNA of the CDR3: TGTGCCAGTAGTTTACATACAGGGAGTCTTCAGCCCCAGCATTTT. It codes for CASSLHTGSLQPQHF.

The chain recombines TRBV6-5 with TRBJ2-1, with 12 bases that match TRBD2. Germline V lookup: CDR1 MNHEY, CDR2 SVGAGI. After removal of 4 bases from V and 7 bases from J, the junction contained 8 bases not matched to a gene. The CDR3 runs 16 residues. The chain's CDR3 is CASSSKLAGGKNEQFF. DNA for the CDR3: TGTGCCAGCAGTTCGAAACTAGCGGGGGGTAAAAATGAGCAGTTCTTC.

The chain has TRBV5-4 and TRBJ2-4; perhaps TRBD1 as D (6 bases). Germline values: CDR1 SGHNT, CDR2 YYREEE (reference sequence). The CDR3 covers 15 residues. The germline V and J ends were trimmed by 6 bases and 0 bases, with 13 bases remaining between them. The CDR3 is CASNNRDLAKNIQYF. In DNA form, the CDR3 reads TGTGCCAGCAACAACAGGGATCTAGCCAAAAACATTCAGTACTTC. The variable domain in full, completed from reference TRBV5-4 and TRBJ2-4, reads ETGVTQSPTHLIKTRGQQVTLRCSSQSGHNTVSWYQQALGQGPQFIFQYYREEENGRGNFPPRFSGLQFPNYSSELNVNALELDDSALYLCASNNRDLAKNIQYFGAGTRLSVL.